This is a list of T cell receptor beta chains from one sample in a study of OX40 agonist ivuxolimab in advanced cancers. TCRdb keeps only in-frame clones here, not all; method: immunoSEQ multiplex PCR. The sample holds 83,000 or so clones, 85% to 95% seen once. Sample: CD4+ or CD8+ T cells sorted from blood, taken in a trial of the OX40 agonist ivuxolimab. The origin of the receptors is an adult with an advanced solid tumor such as melanoma, head and neck, liver or kidney cancer. The CDR3 runs from the conserved cysteine through the conserved F or W. Each record gives: V gene, CDR3 length, J gene, CDR3 protein.

TRBV29-1,14,TRBJ1-4,CSVEDRGINEKLFF
TRBV28,17,TRBJ2-7,CASSPRGSGRRSYEQYF
TRBV9,12,TRBJ1-5,CASSVQDQPQHF
TRBV6-5,15,TRBJ2-2,CASRDRGTDTGELFF
TRBV2,16,TRBJ2-7,CASSEKVAGPRLEQYF
TRBV5-1,16,TRBJ2-2,CASSLAVIVGTGELFF
TRBV7-9,12,TRBJ1-1,CASSQGDTEAFF
TRBV28,15,TRBJ2-3,CASSRGTSGSGKQYF
TRBV2,11,TRBJ2-1,CASSGTTQGFF
TRBV14,14,TRBJ2-1,CASSPLLSYNEQFF
TRBV5-6,15,TRBJ1-5,CASSLRGVSNQPQHF
TRBV5-4,14,TRBJ1-2,CASSLEQGSGGYTF
TRBV5-5,14,TRBJ2-7,CASSLFSASYEQYF
TRBV5-1,12,TRBJ2-1,CASSGGRGTRFF
TRBV5-4,16,TRBJ2-1,CASSVASGTTYNEQFF
TRBV25-1,14,TRBJ2-1,CASSEPASRDEQFF
TRBV29-1,12,TRBJ1-3,CSVGQGDDTIYF
TRBV6-1,15,TRBJ2-1,CASKTGVGAYNEQFF
TRBV6-1,15,TRBJ2-3,CASNDPGHLTDTQYF
TRBV5-1,20,TRBJ2-1,CASSLASGPAGLAGHNEQFF
TRBV27,15,TRBJ2-4,CASTSAEGGKNIQYF
TRBV28,17,TRBJ2-6,CASIRSGVTSGANVLTF